The T cell receptor (beta chain) under discussion was sequenced for a study of HIV-infected patients and healthy controls. CDR1 and CDR2 from the germline V gene are SEHNR and FQNEAQ (reference sequence). Ends included, the CDR3 has 9 residues. A single record per CDR3 protein comes from TCRdb applying MiXCR to the 5' RACE reads. Among some 67,000 distinct CDR3 sequences listed, about 16% were seen once. Regarding this clonotype: The final CDR3 position lacks the conserved phenylalanine or tryptophan, pointing to a likely read error. No DNA is shown, since the ends of the CDR3 on it are uncertain; the CDR3 is the one TCRdb lists.

The gene calls are TRBV7-9 and TRBJ2-5; the DNA was not compared with TRBD2, the D call given in the table. Sequencing used CD4+ T cells from blood. The TCR originated in a human donor in good health. CDR3 in amino acids: CASGEGVPV.